Below, 3 T cell receptor beta chains from the same sample are listed, as sequenced in a study of blood T cell repertoires in COVID-19. Produced via immunoSEQ multiplex PCR; TCRdb's table is partial and in-frame only. The sample lists 380,000 or so clones, roughly nine tenths seen once, with 1% to 1.5% in the top ten. The sequenced sample was peripheral blood. All receptors come from a man between 35 and 55 years old with acute or convalescent COVID-19.

This rearrangement joins TRBV4-3 to TRBJ2-3; the match to TRBD2 covers 7 bases. V lost 0 bases to trimming and J lost 5 bases; unmatched junction nucleotides: 14. This CDR3 is built from 18 residues. In germline, CDR1 is LGHNA, CDR2 YSLEER. The CDR3 sequence is CASSQETFGGGLGDTQYF. The CDR3 nucleotides read TGCGCCAGCAGCCAAGAAACCTTTGGCGGGGGTTTGGGAGATACGCAGTATTTT.

The chain combines TRBV7-2 with TRBJ1-1, with a tentative D call TRBD1 (6 bases). V lost 7 bases to trimming and J lost 1 base, with 22 bases between them. CDR1 and CDR2 from the germline V gene are SGHTA and FQGNSA. The CDR3 consists of 17 residues. CDR3 nucleotide sequence: TGTGCCAGCACCTGGGGGAGCAGGGGAATGGGGAACACTGAAGCTTTCTTT. It yields the protein CASTWGSRGMGNTEAFF.

The chain recombines TRBV28 with TRBJ2-7; 10 bases map to TRBD1. Germline-derived CDR1 and CDR2 are MDHEN and SYDVKM. CDR3 size: 16 residues. J was trimmed by 2 bases and V by 4 bases; bases with no gene match: 8. The CDR3 is CASSSRQGASPYEQYF. CDR3 bases: TGTGCCAGCAGTTCTCGACAGGGGGCGAGTCCCTACGAGCAGTACTTC.